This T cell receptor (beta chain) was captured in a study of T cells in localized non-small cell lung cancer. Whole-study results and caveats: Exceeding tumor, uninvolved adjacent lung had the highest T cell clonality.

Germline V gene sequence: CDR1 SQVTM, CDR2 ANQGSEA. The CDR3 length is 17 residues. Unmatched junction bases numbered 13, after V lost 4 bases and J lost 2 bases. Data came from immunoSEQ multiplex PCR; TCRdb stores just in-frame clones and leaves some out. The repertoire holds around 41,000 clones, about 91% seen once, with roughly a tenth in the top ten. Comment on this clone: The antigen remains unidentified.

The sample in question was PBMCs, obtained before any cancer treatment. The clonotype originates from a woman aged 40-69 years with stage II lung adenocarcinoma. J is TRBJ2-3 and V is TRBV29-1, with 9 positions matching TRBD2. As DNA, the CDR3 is TGCAGCGTTGGACCTGGGGGGAGCGGGAGGTACACAGATACGCAGTATTTT. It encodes CSVGPGGSGRYTDTQYF.